A selection of T cell receptor beta chains follows, all from one sample in a study of shared clonotypes between healthy human individuals. The method was immunoSEQ multiplex PCR; TCRdb's version includes in-frame clones alone and lacks a portion of them. Of hundreds of thousands of clones listed, around two thirds are singletons. Sequencing used memory CD4+ T cells sorted from blood. These receptor sequences come from a woman in her thirties in good health. Both conserved end residues are trimmed from each CDR3. Fields, in order: CDR3 protein, V gene.

CDR3 protein: ASSLVAEGIREQY
V gene: TRBV5-1

CDR3 protein: ASSSTQPQH
V gene: TRBV28

CDR3 protein: ASSERETQY
V gene: TRBV7-9

CDR3 protein: AWVIAGGSYNEQF
V gene: TRBV30

CDR3 protein: ASAKTSGRGSEQY
V gene: TRBV5-4

CDR3 protein: ASTTSGSNTGELF
V gene: TRBV2

CDR3 protein: ASSLALRAGDEQY
V gene: TRBV7-9

CDR3 protein: ASSQTSGNYEQY
V gene: TRBV5-1

CDR3 protein: ASSLGTAKEQY
V gene: TRBV5-1

CDR3 protein: ASSAVRDLTDTQY
V gene: TRBV10-1

CDR3 protein: ASSFQGEETQY
V gene: TRBV5-1

CDR3 protein: ASSPRMLSGSADTQY
V gene: TRBV5-1

CDR3 protein: ASSLTAGTSVGTQY
V gene: TRBV5-4

CDR3 protein: ASSLISNTGELF
V gene: TRBV7-2

CDR3 protein: ASSVAGTLNTEAF
V gene: TRBV9

CDR3 protein: ASSRWTSAGGAQETQY
V gene: TRBV7-9

CDR3 protein: ASSEAPAGANEQY
V gene: TRBV2

CDR3 protein: ASSGRTASYNEQF
V gene: TRBV10-2

CDR3 protein: ASSPLGTAYGYT
V gene: TRBV7-8

CDR3 protein: ASSIVSQGNQPQH
V gene: TRBV19

CDR3 protein: ASSPKLGSSYNEQF
V gene: TRBV28

CDR3 protein: ASRPVQLPNTEAF
V gene: TRBV6-5

CDR3 protein: ASRPGTGTGELF
V gene: TRBV2

CDR3 protein: ASSQLLAGYEQF
V gene: TRBV14

CDR3 protein: ASSPLTSGRETQY
V gene: TRBV28

CDR3 protein: AWSRPWTKRIGNTIY
V gene: TRBV30

CDR3 protein: ASSQDLTSGSGGELF
V gene: TRBV4-2

CDR3 protein: ASSLSQDYEQY
V gene: TRBV28

CDR3 protein: ASSELAGLQETQY
V gene: TRBV2

CDR3 protein: ASRVRTRVYGYT
V gene: TRBV28

CDR3 protein: ASSPNFGGYNEQF
V gene: TRBV5-6

CDR3 protein: ASSQKLGEQF
V gene: TRBV5-1

CDR3 protein: ASSEFPTDTQY
V gene: TRBV25-1

CDR3 protein: ASSSRLAVASTDTQY
V gene: TRBV13

CDR3 protein: ASSSQGLIHF
V gene: TRBV28

CDR3 protein: ASSLFSGSGYNEQF
V gene: TRBV28

CDR3 protein: ASKPSGSTDTQY
V gene: TRBV28

CDR3 protein: ASSLYAPGRPQVREQF
V gene: TRBV11-2

CDR3 protein: ASSLRVLHDYGYT
V gene: TRBV19

CDR3 protein: ASSIDYMGRGTGELF
V gene: TRBV19

CDR3 protein: ASSDRGRGTEAF
V gene: TRBV19

CDR3 protein: ASSLMAGRDEQY
V gene: TRBV5-1

CDR3 protein: ASSLVDINYGYT
V gene: TRBV5-1

CDR3 protein: ASSGGGNTEAF
V gene: TRBV28

CDR3 protein: ASSSYHRTSGGYEQY
V gene: TRBV11-2

CDR3 protein: ASSFGTSGSVFNEQF
V gene: TRBV12-1

CDR3 protein: ASSFRGGNEQF
V gene: TRBV27

CDR3 protein: ASSLSATGGGETQY
V gene: TRBV28

CDR3 protein: ASSRGQSSYEQY
V gene: TRBV2

CDR3 protein: ASSFFDLTYNEQF
V gene: TRBV5-6

CDR3 protein: ASSPKSGPGGIEQY
V gene: TRBV27

CDR3 protein: AISENGDTEAF
V gene: TRBV10-3

CDR3 protein: ASSVRDSYEQF
V gene: TRBV19

CDR3 protein: ASSIGQGALELF
V gene: TRBV19

CDR3 protein: ASSLSTGGKVEQY
V gene: TRBV28